The 25 T cell receptor beta chains below come from one sample, sequenced in a study of post-analysis software for immune sequencing data. For these TCRs, the target antigens are not known. Unique molecular identifiers had been added to the TCR beta cDNA libraries. TCRdb independently ran MiXCR on the PCR reads; one entry per CDR3 protein. The sample contains some 450,000 distinct CDR3 sequences, approximately 45% of which appear only once. General study points: Patients showed TRBV5-6, TRBV5-1 and TRBV20-1 among 4 or 5 TRBV segments more frequent than in controls.

The sequenced material came from blood. Receptor source: a girl aged 10 to 17 with multiple sclerosis.

The chain employs TRBV7-3 and TRBJ1-2; D ambiguous. Between the trimmed V and J ends, which lost 6 bases and 5 bases, there was a span of 16 bases. This CDR3 is 14 amino acids long. Germline CDR1 and CDR2: SGHTA and FQGTGA. The CDR3 loop is CASSSGPTDYGYTF. CDR3 in DNA: TGTGCCAGCAGTTCCGGGCCCACGGATTATGGCTACACCTTC.

This clonotype was counted between two and nine times. This chain connects TRBV9 to TRBJ1-2; TRBD1 aligns across 7 bases. CDR1 is SGDLS and CDR2 is YYNGEE in the germline V gene. V gave up 5 bases and J gave up 6 bases; unmatched junction bases: 13. The CDR3 has 15 amino acids. The CDR3 protein is CASSYSFDRENGYTF. In DNA, the CDR3 is TGTGCCAGCAGTTACTCATTCGACAGGGAAAATGGCTACACCTTC.

The CDR3 protein is CASSSGQAAQYF. DNA of the CDR3: TGTGCCAGCAGCTCCGGACAGGCAGCGCAGTATTTT. The chain recombines TRBV7-3 with TRBJ2-3; 7 nucleotides agree with TRBD1. CDR3 length: 12 residues. Germline V lookup: CDR1 SGHTA, CDR2 FQGTGA. Trimming at V came to 4 bases and at J to 10 bases, leaving 5 bases not matched to a gene. Combining the CDR3 with reference TRBV7-3 and TRBJ2-3 gives the whole variable domain GAGVSQTPSNKVTEKGKYVELRCDPISGHTALYWYRQSLGQGPEFLIYFQGTGAADDSGLPNDRFFAVRPEGSVSTLKIQRTERGDSAVYLCASSSGQAAQYFGPGTRLTVL.

This chain links TRBV21-1 with TRBJ2-7. TRBV21-1 is deemed a pseudogene. The CDR3 has 14 residues. The CDR3 nucleotides are TGTGCCAGCAGCAAAAAACAGTACGTCTACGAGCAGTACTTC. Translating gives CASSKKQYVYEQYF.

The J gene is TRBJ2-7, the V gene TRBV5-6; 14 positions match TRBD2. The CDR3 consists of 14 residues. With V trimmed by 4 bases and J by 6 bases, 3 bases remained unmatched. Germline V gene lookup returns CDR1 SGHDT and CDR2 YYEEEE. Written as DNA, the CDR3 is TGTGCCAGCAGCCGGGGACTAGCGGGAGTCGAGCAGTACTTC. Translating gives CASSRGLAGVEQYF.

This clonotype was seen more than once but under ten times. V usage is TRBV12-3 or TRBV12-4 and J usage is TRBJ2-5; TRBD1 aligns across 9 bases. Unmatched junction bases numbered 10, after V lost 6 bases and J lost 2 bases. This CDR3 has 16 amino acids. Written as DNA, the CDR3 is TGTGCCAGCAGCCCAAAAGGGACAGGGTATCAAGAGACCCAGTACTTC. It codes for CASSPKGTGYQETQYF.

This clonotype was picked up one time. The rearrangement links TRBV12-3 or TRBV12-4 to TRBJ1-5, with 8 bases fitting TRBD1. This CDR3 region has 16 residues. V shed 5 bases, J shed 5 bases, and the junction held 11 bases outside the gene matches. The DNA for the CDR3 is TGTGCCAGCAGTCCTCCGGCAGGGGGCTCTGATCAGCCCCAGCATTTT. Translated: CASSPPAGGSDQPQHF.

The CDR3 DNA sequence: TGCAGCGGTACTGGTCGGGCCTACGAGCAGTACTTC. As protein: CSGTGRAYEQYF. The chain links TRBV29-1 to TRBJ2-7; D gene ambiguous. The CDR3 totals 12 residues. Between the trimmed V and J ends, which lost 7 bases and 2 bases, there was a span of 12 bases. Germline CDR1 is SQVTM and CDR2 is ANQGSEA.

The gene calls are TRBV20-1 and TRBJ2-3; a weak D match, TRBD2 (6 bases). V was pared by 3 bases and J by 0 bases, with 13 bases between. Per germline, CDR1 DFQATT and CDR2 SNEGSKA (reference sequence). This CDR3 comprises 15 residues. This CDR3 is CSASLAGQSTDTQYF. DNA of the CDR3: TGCAGTGCTAGTCTGGCGGGGCAGAGCACAGATACGCAGTATTTT.

The V gene is TRBV15, the J gene TRBJ2-7, with D uncertain. Germline loops: CDR1 LNHNV, CDR2 YYDKDF (reference sequence). Trimming stripped 0 bases from V and 4 bases from J, with 7 bases between. This CDR3 contains 13 residues. CDR3 nucleotides: TGTGCCACCAGCAGAGATATAGGTTACGAGCAGTACTTC. This translates into CATSRDIGYEQYF. The full variable domain, with the rest looked up from reference TRBV15 and TRBJ2-7, is DAMVIQNPRYQVTQFGKPVTLSCSQTLNHNVMYWYQQKSSQAPKLLFHYYDKDFNNEADTPDNFQSRRPNTSFCFLDIRSPGLGDTAMYLCATSRDIGYEQYFGPGTRLTVT.

The table lists this clonotype with a count of one. This rearrangement joins TRBV7-2 to TRBJ2-5, with D possibly TRBD1 on 7 matching bases. The CDR3 has 15 amino acids. From germline, CDR1 is SGHTA and CDR2 FQGNSA. Trimming removed 5 bases from V and 5 bases from J, with 18 bases in between. The CDR3 DNA reads as TGTGCCAGCAGCGGACGACAGGGCGGAGGGGAGACCCAGTACTTC. This encodes CASSGRQGGGETQYF.

This clonotype has just one count. The genes are TRBV12-3 or TRBV12-4 and TRBJ2-3; 9 nucleotides agree with TRBD2. CDR3 size: 19 residues. V gave up 10 bases and J gave up 1 base; unmatched junction bases: 21. DNA of the CDR3: TGTGCCACCACGAATGGGGTTAGCGGGAGAAGAAGGGGCACAGATACGCAGTATTTT. Amino acid sequence: CATTNGVSGRRRGTDTQYF.

In this sample, this clonotype turned up once. Without the conserved terminal phenylalanine or tryptophan, this CDR3 likely stems from a read error. CDR3 region: CASSDGTSDYNEQFV. As DNA, the CDR3 is TGCGCCAGCAGCGACGGGACCTCGGACTACAATGAGCAGTTCGTC. The chain is built from TRBV5-1 and TRBJ2-1; D may match TRBD1 or TRBD2 (5 bases each). Trimming pared 4 bases from V and 3 bases from J, leaving 14 bases between. The CDR3 runs to 15 residues. CDR1 and CDR2 (germline): SGHRS, YFSETQ.

Only a few counts were recorded for this clonotype. The genes are TRBV11-2 and TRBJ2-1; 8 nucleotides match TRBD2. V lost 4 bases, J lost 1 base, and 6 bases stayed unmatched. The CDR3 is 16 residues long. Germline V gene data show CDR1 as SGHAT and CDR2 as FQNNGV. CDR3 sequence: CASSWGGTRSYNEQFF. Here the CDR3 DNA reads TGTGCCAGCAGCTGGGGCGGGACTAGGTCCTACAATGAGCAGTTCTTC.

The chain combines TRBV27 with TRBJ1-3; perhaps TRBD1 as D (6 bases). Trimming took 6 bases from V and 0 from J, leaving 15 bases between them. The CDR3 consists of 16 residues. Germline values: CDR1 MNHEY, CDR2 SMNVEV (reference sequence). CDR3 residues: CASRRGGGSSGNTIYF. Here the CDR3 DNA reads TGTGCCAGCAGGAGGGGGGGAGGAAGCTCTGGAAACACCATATATTTT.

The J gene is TRBJ2-5, the V gene TRBV12-3 or TRBV12-4; a weak D match, TRBD1 (6 bases). The length of the CDR3 is 14 residues. V dropped 5 bases and J dropped 5 bases, with 15 bases sitting between them. Here the CDR3 DNA reads TGTGCCAGCAGTGCGACAGGAGTCCCGGAGACCCAGTACTTC. Its translation is CASSATGVPETQYF.

This clonotype is a singleton in its sample. The chain combines TRBV5-1 with TRBJ1-4; D not certain. This CDR3 has 17 amino acids. The V gene's germline CDR1 is SGHRS and CDR2 YFSETQ. With 0 bases removed from V and 4 bases from J, the gap between germline ends came to 16 bases. The CDR3 is CASSLGAWQEINEKLFF. The CDR3 region has the DNA TGCGCCAGCAGCTTGGGAGCCTGGCAGGAGATTAATGAAAAACTGTTTTTT.

The CDR3 here is CASSLGIQGNQPQHF. In DNA, the CDR3 is TGTGCCAGCAGCTTAGGTATCCAAGGCAATCAGCCCCAGCATTTT. This chain links TRBV11-2 with TRBJ1-5; the D is unclear. This CDR3 contains 15 residues. Germline values: CDR1 SGHAT, CDR2 FQNNGV. Trimming took off 1 base at V and 2 bases at J, with 9 bases between the two ends.

This clonotype occurred a few times. The chain carries TRBV7-3 and TRBJ2-7; the match to TRBD2 covers 7 bases. The CDR3 is 15 residues long. From germline, CDR1 is SGHTA and CDR2 FQGTGA. V dropped 1 base and J dropped 0; count of bases not matched to a gene: 3. Here the CDR3 reads CASSLKSGVSYEQYF. The DNA of the CDR3 is TGTGCCAGCAGCTTAAAAAGCGGGGTCTCCTACGAGCAGTACTTC.

Concerning this clonotype: A much more abundant neighbour one base away suggests this may be a read error. CDR3 nucleotides: TGTGCCAGCAGGTTCGGGACACTTAACACTGAAGCTTTCTTT. Its protein product is CASRFGTLNTEAFF. The chain couples TRBV28 to TRBJ1-1; tentatively, D is TRBD1 (6 bases). Trimming cost V 6 bases and J 2 bases, with 13 bases left between them. Germline CDR1 MDHEN, CDR2 SYDVKM. The CDR3 sequence is 14 residues long.

The gene calls are TRBV4-1 and TRBJ2-7; D might be TRBD2 (6 bases). CDR3 length: 14 residues. V lost 1 base, J lost 2 bases, and 9 bases lay in between. Germline CDR1 and CDR2: MGHRA and YSYEKL. The CDR3 is CASSQAEGPYEQYF. Written as DNA, the CDR3 is TGCGCCAGCAGCCAAGCGGAGGGTCCCTACGAGCAGTACTTC.

As for this clonotype: An end of the junction differs from the germline gene, which may be a read error. J is TRBJ1-2 and V is TRBV6-5; D is uncertain. The germline V gene has CDR1 MNHEY and CDR2 SVGAGI. CDR3 length equals 12 residues. The CDR3 is CTSSWGNYGYTF. In DNA, the CDR3 is TGTACCAGTTCTTGGGGAAACTATGGCTACACCTTC.

This clonotype was counted only a few times. The rearrangement joins TRBV2 to TRBJ1-1; D might be TRBD1 (5 bases). This CDR3 region has 13 residues. Trimming stripped 5 bases from V and 2 bases from J, with 9 bases between. Germline-derived CDR1 and CDR2 are SNHLY and FYNNEI. CDR3 region: CASSIDSNTEAFF. The DNA for the CDR3 is TGTGCCAGCAGTATTGACAGTAACACTGAAGCTTTCTTT.

V usage is TRBV6-5 and J usage is TRBJ2-3; TRBD2 agrees at 9 bases. Germline CDR1 reads MNHEY; CDR2 reads SVGAGI. CDR3 length: 16 residues. V shed 6 bases and J 2 bases; nucleotides not matched to a gene: 9. CDR3 DNA: TGTGCCAGCAGACCCCGAGCGGGAGGACCCACAGATACGCAGTATTTT. Its translation is CASRPRAGGPTDTQYF.

Only a few counts were recorded for this clonotype. The chain has TRBV28 and TRBJ2-3, with TRBD2 matching 8 bases. This CDR3 has 16 amino acids. After removal of 0 bases from V and 0 bases from J, the junction contained 2 bases not matched to a gene. CDR1 MDHEN and CDR2 SYDVKM come from the germline V gene. CDR3 sequence: CASSLWASGSTDTQYF. CDR3 nucleotide sequence: TGTGCCAGCAGTTTATGGGCTAGCGGGAGCACAGATACGCAGTATTTT.